The 26 T cell receptor beta chains presented below share a single source sample, sequenced in a study of regulatory T cells in long-lasting Graves disease. As for time point: persistent/refractory GD, antithyroid drugs over 5 years with positive TRAb. Construction of the TCR library relied on RNA isolated from PBMCs. According to the study, TCR beta libraries were built with iRepertoire HTBI primers and CDR3-region Arm-PCR. A single record per CDR3 protein comes from TCRdb applying MiXCR to the multiplex PCR reads. The sample yields a few hundred thousand distinct CDR3 sequences, about a quarter seen once. The input for sequencing was peripheral blood mononuclear cells (PBMCs), taken when the disease was refractory, from a patient treated with antithyroid drugs. These receptors all come from a female donor with Graves disease.

This clonotype was detected a few times. The chain recombines TRBV7-2 with TRBJ2-5, with TRBD2 as a possible D gene (6 bases). Trimming took off 6 bases at V and 4 bases at J, with 15 bases between the two ends. Germline V gene data show CDR1 as SGHTA and CDR2 as FQGNSA. The CDR3 is made up of 14 amino acids. This CDR3 reads CASSSRKGGETQYF. The CDR3 coding sequence is TGTGCCAGCAGTTCCCGTAAGGGAGGAGAGACCCAGTACTTC.

There are a few counts of this clonotype. The chain uses TRBV6-1 and TRBJ2-5; TRBD2 agrees at 9 bases. Germline-derived CDR1 and CDR2 are MNHNS and SASEGT. This CDR3 is 18 amino acids long. V lost 6 bases to trimming and J lost 1 base; unmatched junction nucleotides: 15. CDR3 DNA sequence: TGTGCCAGCAGCCGCCAGCCGGGACTAGCTACCTCCCAAGAGACCCAGTACTTC. Translation: CASSRQPGLATSQETQYF.

This clonotype was found many times. This chain uses TRBV11-2 with TRBJ2-7; TRBD1 agrees at 8 bases. Germline trimming cut 1 base from V and 3 bases from J; bases unmatched to any gene: 14. Germline V gene sequence: CDR1 SGHAT, CDR2 FQNNGV. CDR3 length equals 18 residues. The CDR3 coding sequence is TGTGCCAGCAGCTTAGGTGGCCTAGGACAGGGAAGTGTCTACGAGCAGTACTTC. It codes for CASSLGGLGQGSVYEQYF.

The chain has TRBV5-1 and TRBJ2-6, with 7 bases aligning to TRBD2. The J segment lost 0 bases and the V segment lost 0 bases, leaving 12 bases of the junction unmatched. The CDR3 runs to 20 residues. The germline V gene has CDR1 SGHRS and CDR2 YFSETQ. The CDR3 DNA sequence: TGCGCCAGCAGCTTGGCATTTCGTGCCGGGACTAACTCTGGGGCCAACGTCCTGACTTTC. Encoded protein: CASSLAFRAGTNSGANVLTF.

The table lists this clonotype with a few counts. This chain uses TRBV6-1 with TRBJ2-3; D might be TRBD2 (5 bases). The CDR3 consists of 16 residues. Trimming removed 10 bases at V and 2 bases at J, with 22 bases between. The germline gives CDR1 MNHNS, CDR2 SASEGT. CDR3 nucleotide sequence: TGTGCCACTTCGGGATCACGGCGAATCTCCACAGATACGCAGTATTTT. The encoded protein is CATSGSRRISTDTQYF.

The rearrangement uses TRBV9 and TRBJ1-2, with D unclear. The germline CDR1 and CDR2 sequences are SGDLS and YYNGEE. The CDR3 runs 15 residues. V lost 0 bases and J 2 bases, leaving 11 bases between the germline ends. The CDR3 region is CASSVEPTTNYGYTF. As DNA, the CDR3 is TGTGCCAGCAGCGTAGAGCCCACGACAAACTATGGCTACACCTTC.

Only a few counts were recorded for this clonotype. This chain links TRBV5-1 with TRBJ2-7, with D perhaps matching TRBD1 or TRBD2 (5 bases each). With 6 bases removed from V and 5 bases from J, the gap between germline ends came to 21 bases. Per the germline V gene, CDR1 is SGHRS and CDR2 is YFSETQ. The CDR3 covers 15 residues. The CDR3 nucleotides are TGCGCCAGCACCCGAGACCGGGGCACGGGTGACGAGCAGTACTTC. It is translated as CASTRDRGTGDEQYF.

This clonotype has ten or more counts. V usage is TRBV10-3 and J usage is TRBJ1-1; TRBD1 agrees at 11 bases. Germline CDR1 reads ENHRY; CDR2 reads SYGVKD. This CDR3 has 15 amino acids. The V gene end was trimmed by 6 bases and the J gene end by 1 base; junction bases not matched to a gene: 4. The CDR3 DNA follows: TGTGCCATCAGGGCGGGACAGGGGGAGAACACTGAAGCTTTCTTT. It translates to CAIRAGQGENTEAFF.

This clonotype was seen at least ten times. V and J are TRBV12-3 or TRBV12-4 and TRBJ2-5; weak D call: TRBD1 (6 bases). V lost 6 bases, J lost 6 bases, and 14 bases lay in between. The CDR3 totals 13 residues. The CDR3 region is CASSPGQIKTQYF. DNA for the CDR3: TGTGCCAGCAGCCCCGGACAGATTAAGACCCAGTACTTC.

This clonotype appeared many times. This chain uses TRBV7-3 with TRBJ1-2, with D perhaps matching TRBD1 (5 bases). The V and J ends lost 8 bases and 4 bases respectively, with 11 bases between them. This CDR3 region has 12 residues. Germline V CDR1 and CDR2: SGHTA, FQGTGA. The CDR3 DNA reads as TGTGCCAGCTTGACAGCTGTCTATGGCTACACCTTC. Protein: CASLTAVYGYTF. Full variable domain (outside the CDR3, taken from reference TRBV7-3 and TRBJ1-2): GAGVSQTPSNKVTEKGKYVELRCDPISGHTALYWYRQSLGQGPEFLIYFQGTGAADDSGLPNDRFFAVRPEGSVSTLKIQRTERGDSAVYLCASLTAVYGYTFGSGTRLTVV.

The chain carries TRBV6-1 and TRBJ1-2; D unresolved. CDR3 length equals 12 residues. The V end was cut by 6 bases, the J end by 8 bases, with 13 bases between. Per the germline V gene, CDR1 is MNHNS and CDR2 is SASEGT. CDR3 residues: CASSSRAGGYTF. The CDR3 coding sequence is TGTGCCAGCAGCTCGAGGGCGGGGGGCTACACCTTC.

The sample holds many counts of this clonotype. The chain carries TRBV11-2 and TRBJ2-2; D remains ambiguous. V was trimmed by 5 bases and J by 1 base, leaving 5 bases between them. The germline V gene has CDR1 SGHAT and CDR2 FQNNGV. The length of the CDR3 is 13 residues. CDR3 sequence: CASSRRNTGELFF. The CDR3 region has the DNA TGTGCCAGCAGCAGGCGGAACACCGGGGAGCTGTTTTTT.

In this sample, this clonotype turned up once. The genes are TRBV2 and TRBJ2-5, with D possibly TRBD2 on 6 matching bases. The J call may not be correct, given that the DNA end is closer to TRBJ2-1. The CDR3 contains 14 residues. Germline V gene lookup returns CDR1 SNHLY and CDR2 FYNNEI. As DNA, the CDR3 is TGTGCCAGCAAAGAGCGGGTCTCCTACAATGAGCAGTTCTTC. Its translation: CASKERVSYNEQFF.

The rearrangement links TRBV5-8 to TRBJ1-1; 8 nucleotides match TRBD1. Germline V lookup: CDR1 SGHTS, CDR2 YDEGEE. This CDR3 spans 15 amino acids. Unmatched junction bases numbered 7, after V lost 6 bases and J lost 0 bases. The CDR3 protein is CASTRTGTMNTEAFF. The DNA for the CDR3 is TGTGCCAGCACCCGGACAGGGACCATGAACACTGAAGCTTTCTTT.

The chain has TRBV7-2 and TRBJ1-1; D remains unclear. Per the germline V gene, CDR1 is SGHTA and CDR2 is FQGNSA. V shed 2 bases and J shed 1 base, with 8 bases lying between them. This CDR3 is built from 14 residues. The CDR3 loop is CASSLSRENTEAFF. CDR3 in DNA: TGTGCCAGCAGCTTATCCCGGGAGAACACTGAAGCTTTCTTT.

This clonotype was seen once. The V call is TRBV6-2 or TRBV6-3, the J call TRBJ1-1; a possible D gene is TRBD1 (5 bases). The CDR3 has 17 residues. CDR1 is MNHEY, CDR2 SVGEGT, per germline. V shed 0 bases and J shed 4 bases, with 18 bases lying between them. The CDR3 DNA reads TGTGCCAGCAGTTACTCAGGGGTAGGATGGGGGTTCACTGAAGCTTTCTTT. Amino acids: CASSYSGVGWGFTEAFF.

This clonotype was counted a few times. The rearrangement joins TRBV7-9 to TRBJ2-1; D gene uncertain. V lost 3 bases, J lost 12 bases, and 12 bases lay in between. CDR3 length: 12 amino acids. Germline CDR1 and CDR2: SEHNR and FQNEAQ (reference sequence). The CDR3: CASSLGSVGQFF. The DNA of the CDR3 is TGTGCCAGCAGCTTGGGCAGTGTGGGGCAGTTCTTC.

This clonotype was seen ten or more times. The chain has TRBV12-3 or TRBV12-4 and TRBJ1-6; D is uncertain. This CDR3 has 11 amino acids. The V end was cut by 8 bases, the J end by 8 bases, with 7 bases between. DNA of the CDR3: TGTGCCAGCCGTGGGGATTCACCCCTCCACTTT. Its translation is CASRGDSPLHF.

J is TRBJ1-5 and V is TRBV6-1, with no clear D. The CDR3 length is 13 residues. V dropped 4 bases and J dropped 3 bases, with 7 bases sitting between them. Germline V gene lookup returns CDR1 MNHNS and CDR2 SASEGT. CDR3: CASSGQHNQPQHF. The CDR3 DNA reads TGTGCCAGCAGTGGCCAGCACAATCAGCCCCAGCATTTT.

This clonotype was picked up many times. The chain has TRBV5-5 and TRBJ2-5; D may be TRBD1 (5 bases). The length of the CDR3 is 15 residues. CDR1 SGHKS and CDR2 YYEKEE come from the germline V gene (reference sequence). The V gene lost 0 bases and the J gene lost 2 bases, with 11 bases spanning the gap. The CDR3 loop is CASSLVPAGQETQYF. The CDR3 DNA reads TGTGCCAGCAGCTTGGTGCCGGCAGGGCAAGAGACCCAGTACTTC. The full variable domain, its missing parts supplied by reference TRBV5-5 and TRBJ2-5, is DAGVTQSPTHLIKTRGQQVTLRCSPISGHKSVSWYQQVLGQGPQFIFQYYEKEERGRGNFPDRFSARQFPNYSSELNVNALLLGDSALYLCASSLVPAGQETQYFGPGTRLLVL.

This clonotype was recorded at least ten times. This chain joins TRBV7-8 and TRBJ2-7; 11 bases agree with TRBD2. Losses at the gene ends were 5 bases for V and 7 bases for J; bases not matched to a gene: 10. The CDR3 consists of 15 residues. CDR1 is SGHVS and CDR2 is FQNEAQ in the germline V gene. The CDR3 sequence is CASSPPRLAGGEQYF. The CDR3 region has the DNA TGTGCCAGCAGCCCCCCTCGTCTAGCGGGAGGAGAGCAGTACTTC.

This clonotype turned up a few times. The chain employs TRBV28 and TRBJ2-7; TRBD1 agrees at 7 bases. The CDR3 contains 16 residues. Germline loops: CDR1 MDHEN, CDR2 SYDVKM. The J segment lost 1 base and the V segment lost 7 bases, leaving 13 bases of the junction unmatched. The CDR3 protein is CASTTFLGQRSYEQYF. The CDR3 DNA reads as TGTGCCAGCACCACCTTTTTGGGACAGAGATCCTACGAGCAGTACTTC.

In its sample, this clonotype was seen a few times. The chain recombines TRBV18 with TRBJ2-5; TRBD2 agrees at 9 bases. This CDR3 has 16 residues. J was trimmed by 2 bases and V by 1 base; bases with no gene match: 5. The germline V gene has CDR1 KGHSH and CDR2 LQKENI. The CDR3 here is CASSPLASGMQETQYF. The CDR3 bases are TGTGCCAGCTCACCACTGGCTAGCGGGATGCAAGAGACCCAGTACTTC.

This clonotype was seen a handful of times. The V gene is TRBV30, the J gene TRBJ1-1; D is unresolved. This CDR3 is 10 amino acids long. Trimming stripped 4 bases from V and 8 bases from J, with 8 bases between. Germline-derived CDR1 and CDR2 are GTSNPN and SVGIG (reference sequence). DNA of the CDR3: TGTGCCTGGAATAGGCTGGAAGCTTTCTTT. Amino acids: CAWNRLEAFF.

This clonotype was found many times. The chain employs TRBV5-1 and TRBJ1-1, with D tentatively TRBD1 (6 bases). Germline CDR1 and CDR2: SGHRS and YFSETQ. This CDR3 is 15 amino acids long. The germline V and J ends were trimmed by 4 bases and 5 bases, with 18 bases remaining between them. This CDR3 is CASSPGWGQGTEAFF. Written as DNA, the CDR3 is TGCGCCAGCAGCCCTGGGTGGGGGCAAGGGACTGAAGCTTTCTTT.

This chain uses TRBV7-6 with TRBJ2-3; D unresolved. The CDR3 has 14 residues. CDR1 and CDR2 (germline): SGHVS, FNYEAQ. Trimming took 5 bases from V and 2 from J, leaving 11 bases between them. The CDR3 coding sequence is TGTGCCAGCAGCACCATGACGGACACAGATACGCAGTATTTT. Translated: CASSTMTDTDTQYF.